These T cell receptor beta chains were read from a single sample in a study of cytomegalovirus exposure and HLA in healthy donors. The repertoire was sequenced with immunoSEQ multiplex PCR; TCRdb's copy has only in-frame clones and lacks some. The data hold a few hundred thousand clones, with about 83% observed a single time. Sequencing was performed on PBMCs. These receptors all stem from a woman aged 45-65 years in good health and CMV-seropositive. CDR3s include the opening cysteine and the closing phenylalanine or tryptophan. Fields, in order: clone size, V gene, D gene, J gene, CDR3 protein, CDR3 DNA. The D gene is left open where the match is weak. The size entry is marked missing in some rows and otherwise reads once, few, many or a size class.

-	TRBV10-3	TRBD2	TRBJ2-3	CAISRLADRQYF	TGTGCCATCAGCCGACTAGCGGACCGGCAGTATTTT
once	TRBV7-9	-	TRBJ1-6	CASSLVEFSPLHF	TGTGCCAGCAGCTTAGTAGAGTTTTCACCCCTCCACTTT
-	TRBV19	-	TRBJ1-4	CASRQVATNEKLFF	TGTGCCAGTCGACAGGTCGCAACTAATGAAAAACTGTTTTTT
-	TRBV5-1	-	TRBJ2-7	CASSYQGSSYEQYF	TGCGCCAGCAGCTACCAGGGAAGCTCCTACGAGCAGTACTTC
-	TRBV29-1	TRBD1	TRBJ1-3	CSAGTDGNTIYF	TGCAGCGCTGGGACAGATGGGAACACCATATATTTT
-	TRBV6-5	TRBD1	TRBJ2-5	CASSWDRKATQYF	TGTGCCAGCAGTTGGGACAGGAAGGCGACCCAGTACTTC
-	TRBV15	TRBD1	TRBJ2-3	CATSRTGKNTDTQYF	TGTGCCACCAGCAGGACAGGGAAGAACACAGATACGCAGTATTTT
-	TRBV7-8	-	TRBJ2-5	CASSLVLRSRKETQYF	TGTGCCAGCAGCTTAGTTCTGCGGAGCAGAAAAGAGACCCAGTACTTC
-	TRBV7-9	-	TRBJ2-7	CASSFSYRGEQYF	TGTGCCAGCAGCTTCAGTTATAGGGGCGAGCAGTACTTC
-	TRBV28	-	TRBJ1-1	CASEQNTEAFF	TGTGCCAGTGAACAAAACACTGAAGCTTTCTTT
-	TRBV6-1	TRBD1	TRBJ2-7	CASSEFGTGNYEQYF	TGTGCCAGCAGTGAATTCGGGACAGGGAACTACGAGCAGTACTTC
-	TRBV14	-	TRBJ2-3	CASSQDMRGTDTQYF	TGTGCCAGCAGCCAAGATATGCGGGGCACAGATACGCAGTATTTT
few	TRBV4-1	TRBD2	TRBJ2-3	CASSQEETSGETDTQYF	TGCGCCAGCAGCCAAGAAGAGACTAGCGGGGAAACAGATACGCAGTATTTT
few	TRBV18	-	TRBJ1-1	CASSPLGSEAFF	TGTGCCAGCTCACCCCTGGGGAGTGAAGCTTTCTTT
-	TRBV6-6	-	TRBJ1-1	CASSGQEGNTEAFF	TGTGCCAGCAGTGGCCAGGAGGGGAACACTGAAGCTTTCTTT
-	TRBV7-9	-	TRBJ2-7	CSSSFSGNEQYF	TGTTCCAGCAGCTTCTCAGGGAACGAGCAGTACTTC
-	TRBV5-1	TRBD2	TRBJ2-7	CASSLQRGGEQYF	TGCGCCAGCAGCTTGCAGCGGGGGGGCGAGCAGTACTTC
-	TRBV5-1	TRBD1	TRBJ1-3	CASSRDSYSGNTIYF	TGCGCCAGCAGCAGGGACAGCTACTCTGGAAACACCATATATTTT
-	TRBV30	-	TRBJ1-6	CAWRDSLNSPLHF	TGTGCCTGGAGGGACAGTCTTAATTCACCCCTCCACTTT
-	TRBV19	TRBD1	TRBJ1-2	CASSIPGTGNYGYTF	TGTGCCAGTAGTATTCCCGGGACAGGGAACTATGGCTACACCTTC
-	TRBV25-1	-	TRBJ2-5	CASSRPGGAGETQYF	TGTGCCAGCAGTAGACCAGGCGGCGCGGGGGAGACCCAGTACTTC
-	TRBV5-4	-	TRBJ2-3	CASSLAQGRGTQYF	TGTGCCAGCAGCTTGGCACAGGGTCGTGGTACGCAGTATTTT
-	TRBV4-1	-	TRBJ2-2	CASSQDSRGLSTGELFF	TGCGCCAGCAGCCAAGATTCCCGGGGATTGAGCACCGGGGAGCTGTTTTTT
-	TRBV14	TRBD1	TRBJ2-5	CASSERQGGETQYF	TGTGCCAGCAGCGAGAGACAGGGTGGAGAGACCCAGTACTTC
few	TRBV6-5	TRBD1	TRBJ1-5	CASSRQGSNQPQHF	TGTGCCAGCAGCCGACAGGGGAGCAATCAGCCCCAGCATTTT
-	TRBV27	-	TRBJ2-1	CASRAGPYGEQFF	TGTGCCAGCAGGGCAGGGCCCTACGGGGAGCAGTTCTTC
-	TRBV19	-	TRBJ2-5	CASSSQALQETQYF	TGTGCCAGTAGTTCCCAGGCCTTACAAGAGACCCAGTACTTC
-	TRBV28	-	TRBJ2-7	CASSSPGQRSGEQYF	TGTGCCAGCAGTTCACCGGGACAACGCTCGGGAGAGCAGTACTTC
-	TRBV7-3	TRBD1	TRBJ2-2	CASSPVSGTARTGELFF	TGTGCCAGCAGCCCCGTTTCCGGGACAGCAAGAACCGGGGAGCTGTTTTTT
-	TRBV7-2	-	TRBJ1-5	CASSFQSGGNQPQHF	TGTGCCAGCAGCTTCCAGTCGGGGGGCAATCAGCCCCAGCATTTT
few	TRBV7-2	TRBD2	TRBJ2-3	CASSVASGGSTDTQYF	TGTGCCAGCAGCGTCGCTAGCGGGGGAAGCACAGATACGCAGTATTTT
once	TRBV28	TRBD1	TRBJ2-2	CASTLGQRTGELFF	TGTGCCAGCACCTTGGGACAGCGCACCGGGGAGCTGTTTTTT
once	TRBV5-5	-	TRBJ2-7	CASSLRDTGLYEQYF	TGTGCCAGCAGCCTCCGGGACACCGGACTCTACGAGCAGTACTTC
-	TRBV15	TRBD1	TRBJ1-1	CATLGQPNTEAFF	TGTGCCACTTTGGGACAGCCAAACACTGAAGCTTTCTTT
once	TRBV2	-	TRBJ2-7	CASSEWPGTPYEQYF	TGTGCCAGCAGTGAATGGCCAGGGACTCCCTACGAGCAGTACTTC
-	TRBV11-2	TRBD2	TRBJ2-1	CASSISGGTYNEQFF	TGTGCCAGCAGCATTAGCGGGGGGACCTACAATGAGCAGTTCTTC
-	TRBV5-4	TRBD1	TRBJ2-7	CASSPGQGVPYEQYF	TGTGCCAGCAGCCCGGGACAGGGTGTACCCTACGAGCAGTACTTC
few	TRBV6-5	TRBD1	TRBJ1-6	CASGIQGNSPLHF	TGTGCCAGCGGAATACAGGGGAATTCACCCCTCCACTTT
-	TRBV2	-	TRBJ2-1	CASTPGGRTTYNEQFF	TGTGCCAGCACCCCAGGCGGCAGGACAACCTACAATGAGCAGTTCTTC
-	TRBV19	TRBD1	TRBJ1-1	CASSKGQGNTEAFF	TGTGCCAGTAGTAAGGGACAGGGGAACACTGAAGCTTTCTTT
-	TRBV4-1	-	TRBJ2-1	CASSQDRGGGEQFF	TGCGCCAGCAGCCAAGACAGGGGTGGGGGTGAGCAGTTCTTC
-	TRBV7-2	-	TRBJ2-7	CASSFGGGEGNEQYF	TGTGCCAGCAGCTTTGGAGGGGGGGAAGGGAACGAGCAGTACTTC